Listed here are 17 T cell receptor beta chains from one sample, sequenced in a study of T cells in Graves' hyperthyroidism and ophthalmopathy. Authors of the study amplified TCR beta CDR3 regions from RNA transcripts. The study used the HTBI primer set for a first-round RT-PCR of the TCR CDR3. TCRdb processed the multiplex PCR reads anew with MiXCR; each CDR3 protein has one entry. Here the sample spans about 560,000 distinct CDR3 sequences, 16% being singletons. Sequenced input: blood. The receptors were gathered from a woman under 30 with Graves' hyperthyroidism.

This clonotype was counted only a few times. This chain connects TRBV5-1 to TRBJ1-3; 9 bases are a match to TRBD1. This CDR3 comprises 16 residues. J lost 0 bases, V lost 8 bases, and 9 bases had no gene match. CDR1 is SGHRS and CDR2 is YFSETQ in the germline V gene. This CDR3 is CASSPGQGFSGNTIYF. DNA of the CDR3: TGCGCCAGTTCTCCGGGACAGGGTTTCTCTGGAAACACCATATATTTT. The entire variable domain, with the rest obtained from reference TRBV5-1 and TRBJ1-3, is as follows: KAGVTQTPRYLIKTRGQQVTLSCSPISGHRSVSWYQQTPGQGLQFLFEYFSETQRNKGNFPGRFSGRQFSNSRSEMNVSTLELGDSALYLCASSPGQGFSGNTIYFGEGSWLTVV.

This clonotype showed up many times. The gene calls are TRBV2 and TRBJ1-1; TRBD1 matches at 7 bases. This CDR3 has 16 residues. Per the germline V gene, CDR1 is SNHLY and CDR2 is FYNNEI. J gave up 1 base and V 6 bases, and 11 bases lay outside the gene matches. Here the CDR3 reads CASSSRWGTANTEAFF. DNA for the CDR3: TGTGCCAGCAGCTCCCGTTGGGGGACAGCGAACACTGAAGCTTTCTTT.

This clonotype was observed many times. The V gene is TRBV2, the J gene TRBJ2-7, with D possibly being TRBD1 (5 bases). The germline V and J ends were trimmed by 4 bases and 3 bases, with 10 bases remaining between them. CDR1 and CDR2 from the germline V gene are SNHLY and FYNNEI. The CDR3 spans 13 residues. The CDR3: CASSVGRDYEQYF. CDR3 nucleotide sequence: TGTGCCAGCAGTGTTGGCAGGGACTACGAGCAGTACTTC.

This clonotype was detected ten times or more. The rearrangement uses TRBV7-6 and TRBJ2-5; TRBD2 might be the D (5 bases). Looked up from germline, CDR1 is SGHVS and CDR2 is FNYEAQ. This CDR3 has 15 residues. V was pared by 1 base and J by 1 base, with 10 bases between. DNA for the CDR3: TGTGCCAGCAGCTTAGGGGTACTAGGCCAAGAGACCCAGTACTTC. Protein product: CASSLGVLGQETQYF.

This clonotype was counted between two and nine times. This chain connects TRBV5-1 to TRBJ2-3; D is possibly TRBD2 (6 bases). This CDR3 has 12 residues. The V end was cut by 6 bases, the J end by 4 bases, with 9 bases between. CDR1 and CDR2 (germline): SGHRS, YFSETQ. In nucleotides, the CDR3 is TGCGCCAGCATGGAGGGGCCAGATACGCAGTATTTT. This translates into CASMEGPDTQYF.

This clonotype showed up just a few times. The genes are TRBV5-1 and TRBJ2-1; D is ambiguous. V was trimmed by 4 bases and J by 0 bases, leaving 26 bases between them. Germline loops: CDR1 SGHRS, CDR2 YFSETQ. This CDR3 region has 20 residues. The chain's CDR3 is CASSASTRWAISSSYNEQFF. The CDR3 region has the DNA TGCGCCAGCAGCGCGAGTACCCGGTGGGCAATATCTAGCTCCTACAATGAGCAGTTCTTC.

This clonotype was detected many times. The rearrangement links TRBV4-2 to TRBJ1-1; D remains ambiguous. Germline CDR1 and CDR2: LGHNA and YNFKEQ. Trimming left V 2 bases short and J 4 bases short, with 17 bases between. The CDR3 contains 16 residues. CDR3 region: CASSQLSMGEGTEAFF. The CDR3 DNA reads as TGTGCCAGCAGCCAACTCTCCATGGGAGAGGGCACTGAAGCTTTCTTT.

The chain couples TRBV20-1 to TRBJ2-1; 8 bases align to TRBD2. The CDR3 loop spans 15 amino acids. Looked up from germline, CDR1 is DFQATT and CDR2 is SNEGSKA (reference sequence). Trimming cost V 6 bases and J 3 bases; bases outside gene matches: 10. Written as DNA, the CDR3 is TGCAGTGCCCCCGGGAGCGGGAGTTTCTACAATGAGCAGTTCTTC. Amino acids: CSAPGSGSFYNEQFF.

This clonotype occurred a few times. The V and J genes are TRBV27 and TRBJ1-5; 9 bases are a match to TRBD1. The junction had 4 bases not matched to a gene; V was cut back by 10 bases and J by 0 bases. There are 14 residues in the CDR3. Germline V gene sequence: CDR1 MNHEY, CDR2 SMNVEV (reference sequence). This chain's CDR3 is CATKGQGSNQPQHF. As DNA, the CDR3 is TGTGCCACCAAGGGACAGGGTAGCAATCAGCCCCAGCATTTT.

V is TRBV7-9 and J is TRBJ2-5; D is undetermined. V was trimmed by 4 bases and J by 1 base, leaving 22 bases between them. Germline V gene data show CDR1 as SEHNR and CDR2 as FQNEAQ (reference sequence). The CDR3 is 18 amino acids. The CDR3 sequence is CASSSAPLLQRAQETQYF. For the CDR3, the DNA is TGTGCCAGCAGCTCCGCACCCCTACTCCAACGGGCCCAAGAGACCCAGTACTTC.

The chain joins TRBV12-3 or TRBV12-4 to TRBJ2-2, with D unresolved. The CDR3 contains 15 residues. Trimming left V 6 bases short and J 1 base short, with 12 bases between. The CDR3 coding sequence is TGTGCCAGCAGCCCGTTCGACGGGAACACCGGGGAGCTGTTTTTT. Amino acid sequence: CASSPFDGNTGELFF.

This clonotype was found many times. J is TRBJ2-1 and V is TRBV18; weak D call: TRBD1 (6 bases). Germline V CDR1 and CDR2: KGHSH, LQKENI. This CDR3 contains 17 residues. The germline V and J ends were trimmed by 1 base and 7 bases, with 20 bases remaining between them. This CDR3 is CASSPRIRGISPNEQFF. CDR3 sequence (DNA): TGTGCCAGCTCACCACGTATCAGGGGAATCTCACCTAATGAGCAGTTCTTC.

This clonotype was counted a few times. The chain joins TRBV7-3 to TRBJ2-3, with TRBD2 as a possible D gene (7 bases). Trimming left V 2 bases short and J 6 bases short, with 15 bases between. The CDR3 sequence is 15 residues long. From germline, CDR1 is SGHTA and CDR2 FQGTGA. CDR3 sequence: CASSLSRGAVDTQYF. The CDR3 bases are TGTGCCAGCAGCTTATCACGGGGGGCGGTTGATACGCAGTATTTT.

This clonotype was detected a few times. The chain employs TRBV9 and TRBJ2-5; D is uncertain. The CDR3 runs to 15 residues. The V gene's germline CDR1 is SGDLS and CDR2 YYNGEE. The V end lost 0 bases, the J end lost 2 bases, and 11 bases lay between the germline ends. CDR3 in DNA: TGTGCCAGCAGCGTAGGTTCAAGCCCTCAAGAGACCCAGTACTTC. This encodes CASSVGSSPQETQYF.

This clonotype was detected only a few times. The chain recombines TRBV12-3 or TRBV12-4 with TRBJ1-4, with D possibly being TRBD1 (6 bases). Trimming left V 7 bases short and J 8 bases short, with 23 bases between. There are 16 residues in the CDR3. This CDR3 is CASTRGEGGRREKLFF. The DNA of the CDR3 is TGTGCCAGCACCCGGGGGGAGGGGGGAAGAAGGGAAAAACTGTTTTTT.

The chain employs TRBV15 and TRBJ2-7; the match to TRBD1 covers 7 bases. CDR1 LNHNV and CDR2 YYDKDF come from the germline V gene (reference sequence). This CDR3 has 15 amino acids. V shed 0 bases, J shed 5 bases, and the junction held 7 bases outside the gene matches. The CDR3 nucleotides read TGTGCCACCAGCAGAGAGACAGGGTACCTCCACGAGCAGTACTTC. The encoded protein is CATSRETGYLHEQYF.

For this clonotype: It may be a read error: a sequence one base away is much more abundant. The gene calls are TRBV18 and TRBJ2-1; TRBD1 matches 10 bases. The germline V gene encodes CDR1 KGHSH and CDR2 LQKENI. The CDR3 is 13 residues long. V gave up 6 bases and J gave up 12 bases; unmatched junction bases: 8. The CDR3 coding sequence is TGTGCCAGCTCCCGGGACAGGGGCGATGGGCAGTTCTTC. Translation: CASSRDRGDGQFF. The complete variable domain, with remaining parts taken from reference TRBV18 and TRBJ2-1, reads NAGVMQNPRHLVRRRGQEARLRCSPMKGHSHVYWYRQLPEEGLKFMVYLQKENIIDESGMPKERFSAEFPKEGPSILRIQQVVRGDSAAYFCASSRDRGDGQFFGPGTRLTVL.